This T cell receptor (beta chain) was retrieved from a study of shared clonotypes between healthy human individuals. Points from the study as a whole: Clonotype sharing among donors likely depends on sequencing depth. With several donors compared, around 5% of naive CD4 clonotypes were shared. Limited genetic and exposure-history diversity came from having few donors.

In regard to this clone: Antigen unknown.

Sequencing was performed with immunoSEQ multiplex PCR; in TCRdb, only in-frame clones are kept and a portion is missing. The top ten clones hold over 0.12% of a sample with millions of clones, around 90% of them seen once. The source material was naive CD4+ T cells sorted from blood. Subset indicated: CD45RA+ positively selected. The TCR comes from a man aged 18 to 30 in good health.

CDR3 loop: CASSYSTGRNTEAFF. As DNA, the CDR3 is TGTGCCAGCAGTTACTCGACAGGGAGGAACACTGAAGCTTTCTTT. This chain connects TRBV6-6 to TRBJ1-1, with 7 positions matching TRBD1. This CDR3 is 15 amino acids long. The V and J ends lost 0 bases and 1 base, in that order; junction bases with no gene match: 2. The germline V gene has CDR1 MNHNY and CDR2 SVGAGI (reference sequence).